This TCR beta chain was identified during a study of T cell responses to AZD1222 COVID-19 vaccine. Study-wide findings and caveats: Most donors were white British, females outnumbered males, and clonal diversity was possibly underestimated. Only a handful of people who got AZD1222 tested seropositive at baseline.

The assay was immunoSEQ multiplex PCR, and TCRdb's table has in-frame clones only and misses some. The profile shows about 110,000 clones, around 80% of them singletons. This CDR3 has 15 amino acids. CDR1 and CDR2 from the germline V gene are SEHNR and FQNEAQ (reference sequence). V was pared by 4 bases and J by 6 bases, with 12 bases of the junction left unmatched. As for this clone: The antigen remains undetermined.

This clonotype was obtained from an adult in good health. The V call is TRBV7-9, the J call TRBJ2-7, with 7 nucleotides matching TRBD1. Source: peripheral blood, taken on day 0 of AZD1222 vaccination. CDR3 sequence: CASSWRTGVRGEQYF. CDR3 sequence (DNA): TGTGCCAGCAGCTGGAGGACAGGAGTAAGGGGCGAGCAGTACTTC.